These 13 T cell receptor beta chains were sequenced from one sample in a study of long-term antiretroviral therapy in people with HIV. Sequencing used immunoSEQ v3.0 at survey level. Some clones are missing from TCRdb's copy, which holds only in-frame ones; the method was immunoSEQ multiplex PCR. The sample has over 25,000 clones; around 89% are singletons. This specimen consisted of unsorted PBMCs, obtained 0.5 years after starting antiretroviral therapy. Receptors originate from a woman in her late teens or twenties with HIV.

The chain's CDR3 is CASSWGAGANVLTF. CDR3 DNA sequence: TGTGCCAGCTCGTGGGGTGCTGGGGCCAACGTCCTGACTTTC. This chain links TRBV2 with TRBJ2-6, with D unresolved. The CDR3 has 14 residues. Trimming removed 8 bases from V and 2 bases from J, with 10 bases in between. Germline V gene sequence: CDR1 SNHLY, CDR2 FYNNEI.

V is TRBV7-2 and J is TRBJ1-3; D is unresolved. The ends were cut back, 1 base at V and 2 bases at J, with 6 bases in the middle. The length of the CDR3 is 14 residues. Germline V lookup: CDR1 SGHTA, CDR2 FQGNSA. The CDR3 loop reads CASSLERAGNTIYF. The CDR3, as DNA: TGTGCCAGCAGCTTAGAAAGAGCTGGAAACACCATATATTTT. Combining the CDR3 with reference TRBV7-2 and TRBJ1-3 gives the whole variable domain GAGVSQSPSNKVTEKGKDVELRCDPISGHTALYWYRQSLGQGLEFLIYFQGNSAPDKSGLPSDRFSAERTGGSVSTLTIQRTQQEDSAVYLCASSLERAGNTIYFGEGSWLTVV.

The genes are TRBV7-9 and TRBJ1-2; D not certain. Germline lookup yields CDR1 SEHNR and CDR2 FQNEAQ (reference sequence). The CDR3 runs to 14 residues. Trimming took off 4 bases at V and 5 bases at J, with 14 bases between the two ends. CDR3 sequence (DNA): TGTGCCAGCAGCTCCCAGGCAAGGCTTTATGGCTACACCTTC. It encodes CASSSQARLYGYTF.

This chain links TRBV6-6 with TRBJ1-1, with D possibly TRBD1 on 5 matching bases. The V end lost 0 bases, the J end lost 1 base, and 9 bases lay between the germline ends. Germline CDR1 is MNHNY and CDR2 is SVGAGI (reference sequence). The CDR3 is 15 residues long. The CDR3: CASSYSAGGNTEAFF. The CDR3 coding sequence is TGTGCCAGCAGTTACTCCGCCGGGGGGAACACTGAAGCTTTCTTT.

The J gene is TRBJ1-1, the V gene TRBV6-6; perhaps TRBD1 as D (6 bases). The CDR3 contains 16 residues. Germline CDR1 is MNHNY and CDR2 is SVGAGI (reference sequence). V gave up 0 bases and J gave up 0 bases, with 11 bases separating them. For the CDR3, the DNA is TGTGCCAGCAGTTACTCGGTTGGGGGCATGAACACTGAAGCTTTCTTT. The encoded protein is CASSYSVGGMNTEAFF.

This chain links TRBV18 with TRBJ2-2, with D possibly called TRBD1 or TRBD2 (6 bases each). CDR3 size: 14 residues. Trimming left V 7 bases short and J 6 bases short, with 15 bases between. Germline V CDR1 and CDR2: KGHSH, LQKENI. The CDR3 sequence is CASFPSGASGELFF. In nucleotides, the CDR3 is TGTGCCAGCTTTCCGTCGGGGGCCTCCGGGGAGCTGTTTTTT.

V is TRBV7-2 and J is TRBJ1-3, with unresolved D. The V gene's germline CDR1 is SGHTA and CDR2 FQGNSA. Trimming removed 0 bases at V and 2 bases at J, with 5 bases between. This CDR3 is 14 amino acids long. CDR3 nucleotide sequence: TGTGCCAGCAGCTTAGCGGGAACTGGAAACACCATATATTTT. Its translation is CASSLAGTGNTIYF.

The chain combines TRBV4-3 with TRBJ2-1, with 8 bases identical to TRBD1. The CDR3 consists of 16 residues. The germline V gene has CDR1 LGHNA and CDR2 YSLEER. Trimming at V came to 4 bases and at J to 0 bases, leaving 5 bases not matched to a gene. CDR3 coding DNA: TGCGCCAGCAGCCGGAACAGGGGGAGCTCCTACAATGAGCAGTTCTTC. Translation: CASSRNRGSSYNEQFF.

The table lists this clone with a count of one. This chain joins TRBV28 and TRBJ1-1; D possibly corresponds to TRBD1 (6 bases). Germline CDR1 reads MDHEN; CDR2 reads SYDVKM. This CDR3 comprises 18 residues. With 5 bases removed from V and 6 bases from J, the gap between germline ends came to 28 bases. The chain's CDR3 is CASSLHPEFQGFRSEAFF. In nucleotides, the CDR3 is TGTGCCAGCAGTCTACACCCTGAATTCCAGGGGTTCCGATCTGAAGCTTTCTTT.

This chain uses TRBV12-5 with TRBJ2-1; TRBD2 matches at 14 bases. The CDR3 has 14 residues. The germline V gene encodes CDR1 LGHNT and CDR2 FRNRAP. Germline trimming cut 7 bases from V and 9 bases from J; bases unmatched to any gene: 5. In DNA form, the CDR3 reads TGTGCTAGTGCGACGGGACTAGCGGGAGTTGAGCAGTTCTTC. Translated: CASATGLAGVEQFF.

The rearrangement links TRBV19 to TRBJ1-4; D is possibly TRBD1 (6 bases). In germline, CDR1 is LNHDA, CDR2 SQIVND (reference sequence). This CDR3 has 14 residues. The V gene lost 3 bases and the J gene lost 7 bases, with 12 bases spanning the gap. This CDR3 is CASSMGGRGEKLFF. CDR3 nucleotide sequence: TGTGCCAGTAGTATGGGGGGCAGGGGTGAAAAACTGTTTTTT.

The chain recombines TRBV7-6 with TRBJ2-7; perhaps TRBD2 as D (6 bases). V was clipped by 3 bases and J by 1 base, with 10 bases between them. CDR3 length equals 14 residues. The germline V gene encodes CDR1 SGHVS and CDR2 FNYEAQ. CDR3 DNA: TGTGCCAGCAGCTTTCTTAGCGGATCCTACGAGCAGTACTTC. This encodes CASSFLSGSYEQYF.

The chain is built from TRBV5-1 and TRBJ2-3; 12 bases are shared with TRBD2. Germline V gene sequence: CDR1 SGHRS, CDR2 YFSETQ. The CDR3 sequence is 17 residues long. The V gene end was trimmed by 3 bases and the J gene end by 4 bases; junction bases not matched to a gene: 9. CDR3 sequence reads: CASSSGLAGIVADTQYF. The CDR3 DNA sequence: TGCGCCAGCAGCTCTGGACTAGCGGGGATAGTAGCAGATACGCAGTATTTT.